This is a list of T cell receptor beta chains from one sample in a study of T cell responses to AZD1222 COVID-19 vaccine. Sequencing was performed with immunoSEQ multiplex PCR; in TCRdb, only in-frame clones are kept and a portion is missing. This table holds around 100,000 clones, approximately 90% found once. The sequencing used peripheral blood, collected on day 0 of AZD1222 vaccination. The receptors were sampled from an adult in good health. The CDR3 runs from the conserved cysteine through the conserved F or W. D genes are given only for firm matches. Some rows mark clone size as missing; the rest say once, few, many or name a class of expanded clone.

NA	TRBV6-5	NA	TRBJ1-1	TGTGCCAGCAAGGTATCCCTTTCAGCCGACACTGAAGCTTTCTTT	CASKVSLSADTEAFF
NA	TRBV7-2	NA	TRBJ2-2	TGTGCCAGCAGCTTAGCAAGAATCCCCACCGGGGAGCTGTTTTTT	CASSLARIPTGELFF
NA	TRBV10-3	NA	TRBJ1-1	TGTGCCATCAGAGGGTCTCACCAGAACACTGAAGCTTTCTTT	CAIRGSHQNTEAFF
NA	TRBV19	NA	TRBJ2-1	TGTGCCAGTAGCTCCCCCCCGGGAGCCGCGTACAATGAGCAGTTCTTC	CASSSPPGAAYNEQFF
NA	TRBV5-1	TRBD1	TRBJ1-6	TGCGCCAGCAGCACAGACAGGGGGCTTGGTTCACCCCTCCACTTT	CASSTDRGLGSPLHF
NA	TRBV7-9	NA	TRBJ1-2	TGTGCCAGCAGCCCTGGACAGTCTTATGGCTACACCTTC	CASSPGQSYGYTF
NA	TRBV11-2	NA	TRBJ2-7	TGTGCCAGCAGCTTAGAAGGGTCCAACTCCTACGAGCAGTACTTC	CASSLEGSNSYEQYF
NA	TRBV11-2	TRBD2	TRBJ2-1	TGTGCCAGCAGCTTCAATTCCGTACTAGCGGGAGAGGATGAGCAGTTCTTC	CASSFNSVLAGEDEQFF
NA	TRBV11-2	NA	TRBJ1-1	TGTGCCAGCAGCTTAGGGTCTAACACTGAAGCTTTCTTT	CASSLGSNTEAFF
NA	TRBV5-1	NA	TRBJ1-1	TGCGCCAGCAGCTGGGGCGGGGATAGAACTGAAGCTTTCTTT	CASSWGGDRTEAFF
NA	TRBV7-2	TRBD1	TRBJ2-3	TGTGCCAGCAGCTCCCGACAGGGGGCAGTAGATACGCAGTATTTT	CASSSRQGAVDTQYF
NA	TRBV19	NA	TRBJ1-4	TGTGCCAGTAGTTCCCGCTGGGGGGGAGAAAAACTGTTTTTT	CASSSRWGGEKLFF
few	TRBV11-2	NA	TRBJ2-3	TGTGCCAGCAGCTTAGGTGGAGGCTTTAGCACAGATACGCAGTATTTT	CASSLGGGFSTDTQYF
few	TRBV3-1/TRBV3-2	NA	TRBJ2-2	TGTGCCAGCAGCCGACTCGGACCGGGTGGGGTGACCGGGGAGCTGTTTTTT	CASSRLGPGGVTGELFF
NA	TRBV7-9	NA	TRBJ2-3	TGTGCCAGCGGGAACGGCGCAGGGCCCACAGATACGCAGTATTTT	CASGNGAGPTDTQYF
NA	TRBV2	TRBD1	TRBJ1-2	TGTGCCAGCAGCCAACAGGGGCCGACCATAACCCATGGCTACACCTTC	CASSQQGPTITHGYTF
NA	TRBV5-1	NA	TRBJ1-5	TGCGCCAGCAGCGCGGATAGCAATCAGCCCCAGCATTTT	CASSADSNQPQHF
few	TRBV5-1	NA	TRBJ2-2	TGCGCCACCACGACCCTCTCGGCCGGGGAGCTGTTTTTT	CATTTLSAGELFF
NA	TRBV7-9	TRBD2	TRBJ2-3	TGTGCCAGCAGCTTTGGGACTACCATGACCACAGATACGCAGTATTTT	CASSFGTTMTTDTQYF
NA	TRBV10-2	TRBD2	TRBJ2-2	TGCGCCACCATGAACCACGGGGGGGTCAGCGGGGAGCTGTTTTTT	CATMNHGGVSGELFF
NA	TRBV6-5	NA	TRBJ1-2	TGTGCCAGCTTGAGGACGAGGGACTATGGCTACACCTTC	CASLRTRDYGYTF
NA	TRBV7-3	NA	TRBJ2-3	TGTGCCAGCAGCCTCCGGAGGGGGGGCCGTGATACGCAGTATTTT	CASSLRRGGRDTQYF
NA	TRBV6-5	TRBD1	TRBJ1-5	TGTGCCAGCAGCCGCACCGGGACAGTTAATCAGCCCCAGCATTTT	CASSRTGTVNQPQHF
NA	TRBV7-8	NA	TRBJ2-1	TGTGCCAGCAGCTTATATGGGGGGAGCCCCTACAATGAGCAGTTCTTC	CASSLYGGSPYNEQFF
NA	TRBV4-3	NA	TRBJ2-6	TGCGCCAGCAGCCAAGAGGGTAGGGGTGGGGCCAACGTCCTGACTTTC	CASSQEGRGGANVLTF
few	TRBV7-2	TRBD1	TRBJ1-1	TGTGCCAGCAGCTTGGAACAGGGGGGGGAAGCTTTCTTT	CASSLEQGGEAFF
NA	TRBV19	TRBD1	TRBJ1-2	TGTGCCAGTAGTCCCATACTAGGGACAGGGGGTGTTGCTACATATTTCTACACCTTC	CASSPILGTGGVATYFYTF
NA	TRBV6-1	TRBD1	TRBJ2-7	TGTGCCAGCAGTGAGCCCGTGAGGGGGCAATTAAATTTC	CASSEPVRGQLNF
NA	TRBV13	NA	TRBJ1-2	TGTGCCAGCAGCTTCGGTGGGGACTATGGCTACACCTTC	CASSFGGDYGYTF
NA	TRBV6-2/TRBV6-3	TRBD2	TRBJ2-7	TGTGCCAGCAGTACTCGGCGGGAGGGCCGCGAGCAGTACTTC	CASSTRREGREQYF
NA	TRBV6-5	NA	TRBJ1-1	TGTGCCAGCAGTTATACGGGGGCTTTCTTT	CASSYTGAFF
NA	TRBV5-4	TRBD2	TRBJ2-5	TGCCTAGCGGGACAGAAGGGAGAGACCCAGTACTTC	CLAGQKGETQYF
NA	TRBV20-1	NA	TRBJ1-1	TGCAGTGCTAACTCCGGGACAGAAGCTTTCTTT	CSANSGTEAFF
NA	TRBV2	NA	TRBJ2-7	TGTGCCAGCATTGGGTTGGACAAAGGTCCCGAGCAGTACTTC	CASIGLDKGPEQYF
NA	TRBV3-1/TRBV3-2	NA	TRBJ2-2	TGTGCCAGCAGCCAGTCTAGCCGCATCGCCGGGGAGCTGTTTTTT	CASSQSSRIAGELFF
NA	TRBV3-1/TRBV3-2	NA	TRBJ1-4	TGTGCCAGCAGCCTAGGACAGCAAAAAAAACTGTTTTTT	CASSLGQQKKLFF
NA	TRBV30	TRBD2	TRBJ2-3	TGTACTCAAACGGGAGGGGGTGCCCCAGATACGCAGTATTTT	CTQTGGGAPDTQYF
NA	TRBV27	TRBD2	TRBJ2-5	TGTGCCAGCAGTTTACGGGGGACTAGCGGCCACCAAGAGACCCAGTACTTC	CASSLRGTSGHQETQYF
NA	TRBV14	NA	TRBJ2-7	TGTGCCAGCAGCCAGCGCGGGGCCGGGCAGTACTTC	CASSQRGAGQYF
NA	TRBV3-1/TRBV3-2	NA	TRBJ2-5	TGTGCCAGCAGCCAAGAGGAAGAGACCCAGTACTTC	CASSQEEETQYF
NA	TRBV5-6	NA	TRBJ1-5	TGTGCCAGCAGCCGTACAGGGTTAGATCAGCCCCAGCATTTT	CASSRTGLDQPQHF
NA	TRBV27	NA	TRBJ1-2	TGTGCCAGCAGTTTAGGGGGGTCAGAGGGGCTCTATGGCTACACCTTC	CASSLGGSEGLYGYTF
NA	TRBV28	NA	TRBJ1-5	TGTGCCAGCAGTTTGAACAGGGAATTCCACCAGCCCCAGCATTTT	CASSLNREFHQPQHF
NA	TRBV3-1/TRBV3-2	TRBD1	TRBJ2-3	TGTGCCAGCAGCCACCGACCGACCACAGGGGGCACAGATACGCAGTATTTT	CASSHRPTTGGTDTQYF